This TCR beta chain was recovered during a study of T cell repertoires in cytomegalovirus infection. Across the study: Based on public TCR beta signatures, there were indications of CMV infection and of a matching HLA type.

Notes on the study in general: The ex vivo response was dominated by HLA-C-restricted CMV-specific TCR beta clonotypes. People with CMV and the relevant HLA were identified by cumulative public TCR beta family frequency.

MiXCR, run by TCRdb on the reads, gives a single entry per CDR3 protein. The table includes about 830,000 distinct CDR3 sequences, less than 35% detected once. As to this clonotype: The antigen remains unidentified.

The CDR3 extends over 13 amino acids. V was trimmed by 3 bases and J by 5 bases, leaving 10 bases between them. The source was cultured CD8+ T cells from PBMCs, collected from culture after CMV antigen stimulation. The chain combines TRBV12-3 or TRBV12-4 with TRBJ1-2; no definite D call. This TCR was sampled from a human donor in good health (CMV status not recorded). Some clones in this sample may be carry-over from other donors' samples. The CDR3 sequence is CASSLPGEYGYTF. The CDR3 bases are TGTGCCAGCAGTTTGCCAGGAGAATATGGCTACACCTTC.